This TCR beta chain derives from a study of tumor and adjacent non-tumor tissue in lung cancer. About this clonotype itself: One junction end disagrees with the germline gene, perhaps due to a read error.

This sample's RNA came from whole unsorted tissue. More than 3 cm separated this lung sample from the edge of the tumor. A modified ARM-PCR protocol with three rounds of nested PCR amplified TCRbeta. One entry per CDR3 protein, called by TCRdb with MiXCR from the multiplex PCR reads. The sample contains about 48,000 distinct CDR3 sequences, around 64% of which appear only once. The specimen was distant non-tumor lung tissue. This TCR was sampled from a woman in her seventies with non-small cell lung cancer.

CDR3: CASSIGGTGTTYGQYF. The CDR3, as DNA: TGCGCCAGCAGCATAGGAGGGACAGGTACTACCTACGGGCAGTACTTC. The V call is TRBV5-1, the J call TRBJ2-7; 8 bases fit TRBD1. The CDR3 contains 16 residues. CDR1 and CDR2 from the germline V gene are SGHRS and YFSETQ.